What follows is one T cell receptor (beta chain) and its context. As yet, its antigen is unknown. The CDR3 has 14 residues. CDR1 KGHDR and CDR2 SFDVKD come from the germline V gene. Deletions cut 3 bases from V and 7 bases from J, with 12 bases between. This entry is derived from a study of T cell responses to AZD1222 COVID-19 vaccine. Points from the study as a whole: The study identified only 6 or 7 AZD1222 recipients as seropositive at baseline. Scientists sampled the repertoires only once the peak T cell response had passed. Donors, mostly white British, included more females; clonal diversity was possibly underestimated.

This table comes from immunoSEQ multiplex PCR, and its TCRdb copy is limited to in-frame clones, with some not included. The sample lists 150,000 to 200,000 clones, 80% to 95% occurring once. Both about-4-week and about-12-week second-dose recipients were combined. The receptor comes from an adult who received the AZD1222 COVID-19 vaccine. This specimen was peripheral blood, taken 28 days after the second AZD1222 dose. V usage is TRBV24-1 and J usage is TRBJ1-3; D is unclear. DNA of the CDR3: TGTGCCACCAGTGATCAGTCTGCGGGGAACACCATATATTTT. Its protein is CATSDQSAGNTIYF.